This T cell receptor beta chain appears in the sequencing data of a study of T cells in Graves' hyperthyroidism and ophthalmopathy. TCR beta CDR3 sequences were amplified from RNA transcripts. During a first-round RT-PCR of the TCR CDR3, the HTBI primer set was used. TCRdb re-called the multiplex PCR reads with MiXCR, one entry per CDR3 protein. The sample has fewer than 650,000 distinct CDR3 sequences; 40% to 50% are singletons. Germline V gene data show CDR1 as MNHEY and CDR2 as SVGAGI. With 10 bases removed from V and 0 bases from J, the gap between germline ends came to 15 bases. The CDR3 length is 15 residues.

V and J are TRBV6-5 and TRBJ2-2; a possible D gene is TRBD2 (6 bases). This clonotype originated in an adult woman with Graves' disease, either hyperthyroidism or ophthalmopathy (not recorded which). Specimen: peripheral blood or thyroid tissue (not recorded which). CDR3: CAISSGLANTGELFF. CDR3 in DNA: TGTGCCATCAGCTCGGGACTGGCGAACACCGGGGAGCTGTTTTTT.